A selection of T cell receptor beta chains follows, all from one sample in a study of cytomegalovirus exposure and HLA in healthy donors. Clones were read by immunoSEQ multiplex PCR, and TCRdb kept only the in-frame ones, dropping some. The table records some 140,000 clones, 75% to 90% of them present only once. Sequencing was done on a sample of PBMCs. These TCRs come from a woman between 45 and 60 years old in good health and CMV-seropositive. Both conserved end residues are trimmed from each CDR3.

J | V | CDR3
TRBJ2-1 | TRBV11-2 | ASSFGQVSSYNEQF
TRBJ1-1 | TRBV7-2 | ASSLYRNTEAF
TRBJ1-5 | TRBV7-2 | ASSITGEWQPQH
TRBJ1-2 | TRBV19 | ASSIANYGYT
TRBJ1-5 | TRBV28 | ASSLWGQGRNQPQH
TRBJ2-2 | TRBV5-1 | ASSLGTGLALHTGELF
TRBJ1-1 | TRBV5-6 | ASSLGRGGAEAF
TRBJ1-1 | TRBV7-2 | ASSLPRSGNTEAF
TRBJ1-1 | TRBV18 | ASSQGTHEAF
TRBJ2-1 | TRBV4-1 | ASSQRDLGAYNEQF
TRBJ2-7 | TRBV5-1 | ASSLGQGGEQY
TRBJ1-5 | TRBV7-8 | ASSLGRDSNQPQH
TRBJ1-2 | TRBV5-1 | ASSSSTGRYGYT
TRBJ2-5 | TRBV6-5 | ATQLETQY
TRBJ1-1 | TRBV5-4 | ASSLARNTEAF
TRBJ2-3 | TRBV9 | ASSVDGSTDTQY
TRBJ2-1 | TRBV15 | ATRRASGGDEQF
TRBJ1-6 | TRBV2 | ASSRQGWDNSPLH